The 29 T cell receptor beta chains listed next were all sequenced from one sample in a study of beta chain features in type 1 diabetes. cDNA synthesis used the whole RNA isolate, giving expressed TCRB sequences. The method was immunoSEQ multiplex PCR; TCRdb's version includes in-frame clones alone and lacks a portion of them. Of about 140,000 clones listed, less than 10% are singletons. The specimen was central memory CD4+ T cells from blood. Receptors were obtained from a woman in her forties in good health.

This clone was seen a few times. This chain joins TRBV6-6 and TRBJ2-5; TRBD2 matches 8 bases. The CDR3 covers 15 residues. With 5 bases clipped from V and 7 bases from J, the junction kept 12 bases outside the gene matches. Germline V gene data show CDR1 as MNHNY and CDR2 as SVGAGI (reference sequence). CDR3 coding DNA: TGTGCCAGCAGTGTGAGGAGCGGGGGCCCCGGGACCCAGTACTTC. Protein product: CASSVRSGGPGTQYF.

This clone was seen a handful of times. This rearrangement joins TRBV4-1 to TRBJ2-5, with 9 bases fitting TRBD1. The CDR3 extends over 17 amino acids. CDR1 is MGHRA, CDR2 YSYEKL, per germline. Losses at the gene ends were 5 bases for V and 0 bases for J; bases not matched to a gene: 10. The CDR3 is CASSSQYGTGYQETQYF. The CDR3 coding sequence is TGCGCCAGCAGCTCACAATACGGGACAGGGTACCAAGAGACCCAGTACTTC.

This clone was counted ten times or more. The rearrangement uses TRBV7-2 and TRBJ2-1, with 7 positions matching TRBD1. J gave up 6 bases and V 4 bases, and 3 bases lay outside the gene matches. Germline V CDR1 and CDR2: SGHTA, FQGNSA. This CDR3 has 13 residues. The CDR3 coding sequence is TGTGCCAGCAGCTCGACAGGGAGCAATGAGCAGTTCTTC. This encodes CASSSTGSNEQFF.

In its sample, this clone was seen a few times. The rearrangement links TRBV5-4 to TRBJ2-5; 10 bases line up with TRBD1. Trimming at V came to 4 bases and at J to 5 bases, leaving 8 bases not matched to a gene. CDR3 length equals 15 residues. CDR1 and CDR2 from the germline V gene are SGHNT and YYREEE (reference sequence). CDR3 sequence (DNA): TGTGCCAGCAGCCGTCGGACAGGGGGAGCGGAGACCCAGTACTTC. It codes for CASSRRTGGAETQYF.

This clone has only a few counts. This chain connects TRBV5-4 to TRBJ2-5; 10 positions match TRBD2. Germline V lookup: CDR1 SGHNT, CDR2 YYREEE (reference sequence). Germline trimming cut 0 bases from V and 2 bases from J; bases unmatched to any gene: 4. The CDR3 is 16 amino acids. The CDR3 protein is CASSLAQTSGQETQYF. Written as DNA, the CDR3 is TGTGCCAGCAGCTTGGCCCAGACTAGCGGGCAAGAGACCCAGTACTTC.

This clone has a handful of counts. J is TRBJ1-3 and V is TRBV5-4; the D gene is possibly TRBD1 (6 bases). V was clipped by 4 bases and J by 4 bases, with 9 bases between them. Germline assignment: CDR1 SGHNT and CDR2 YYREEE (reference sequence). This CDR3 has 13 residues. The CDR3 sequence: CASSRGAGNTIYF. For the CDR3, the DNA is TGTGCCAGCAGCCGGGGGGCGGGAAACACCATATATTTT.

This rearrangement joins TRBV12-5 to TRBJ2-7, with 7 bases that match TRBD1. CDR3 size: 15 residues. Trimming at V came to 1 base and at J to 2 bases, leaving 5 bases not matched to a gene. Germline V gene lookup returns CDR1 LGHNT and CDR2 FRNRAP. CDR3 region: CASGLGGTVTYEQYF. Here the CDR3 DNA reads TGTGCTAGTGGTTTGGGGGGGACAGTTACCTACGAGCAGTACTTC. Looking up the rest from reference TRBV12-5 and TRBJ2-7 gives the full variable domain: DARVTQTPRHKVTEMGQEVTMRCQPILGHNTVFWYRQTMMQGLELLAYFRNRAPLDDSGMPKDRFSAEMPDATLATLKIQPSEPRDSAVYFCASGLGGTVTYEQYFGPGTRLTVT.

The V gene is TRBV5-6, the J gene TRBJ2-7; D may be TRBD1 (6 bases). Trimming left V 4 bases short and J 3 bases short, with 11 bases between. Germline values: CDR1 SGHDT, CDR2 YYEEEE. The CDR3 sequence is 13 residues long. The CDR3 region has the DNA TGTGCCAGCAGCCAGGGGACCCGCTACGAGCAGTACTTC. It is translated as CASSQGTRYEQYF.

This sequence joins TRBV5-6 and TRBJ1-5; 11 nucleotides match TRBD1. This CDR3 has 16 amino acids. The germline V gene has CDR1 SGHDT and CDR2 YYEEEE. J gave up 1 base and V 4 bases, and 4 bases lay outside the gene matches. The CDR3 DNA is TGTGCCAGCAGCCCGGGACAGGGGGGCAGCAATCAGCCCCAGCATTTT. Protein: CASSPGQGGSNQPQHF.

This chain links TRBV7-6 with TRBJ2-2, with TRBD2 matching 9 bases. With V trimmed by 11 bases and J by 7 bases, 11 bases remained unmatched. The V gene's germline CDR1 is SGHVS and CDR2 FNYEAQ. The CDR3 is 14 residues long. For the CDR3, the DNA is TGTGCCCCGGGGCGGGGGGGCAATAACGGGGAGCTGTTTTTT. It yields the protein CAPGRGGNNGELFF. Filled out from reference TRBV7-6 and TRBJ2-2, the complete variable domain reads GAGVSQSPRYKVTKRGQDVALRCDPISGHVSLYWYRQALGQGPEFLTYFNYEAQQDKSGLPNDRFSAERPEGSISTLTIQRTEQRDSAMYRCAPGRGGNNGELFFGEGSRLTVL.

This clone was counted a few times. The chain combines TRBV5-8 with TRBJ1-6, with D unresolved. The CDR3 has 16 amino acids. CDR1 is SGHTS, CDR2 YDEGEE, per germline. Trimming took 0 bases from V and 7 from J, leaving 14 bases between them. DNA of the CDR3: TGTGCCAGCAGCTTGGCTGTGAGGGTATCCAATTCACCCCTCCACTTT. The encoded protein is CASSLAVRVSNSPLHF. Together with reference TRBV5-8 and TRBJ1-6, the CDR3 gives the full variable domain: EAGVTQSPTHLIKTRGQQATLRCSPISGHTSVYWYQQALGLGLQFLLWYDEGEERNRGNFPPRFSGRQFPNYSSELNVNALELEDSALYLCASSLAVRVSNSPLHFGNGTRLTVT.

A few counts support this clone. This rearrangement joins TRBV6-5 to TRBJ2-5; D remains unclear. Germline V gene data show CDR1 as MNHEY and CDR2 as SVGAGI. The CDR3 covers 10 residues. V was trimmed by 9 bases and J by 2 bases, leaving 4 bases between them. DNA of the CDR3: TGTGCCAGGACACAAGAGACCCAGTACTTC. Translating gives CARTQETQYF.

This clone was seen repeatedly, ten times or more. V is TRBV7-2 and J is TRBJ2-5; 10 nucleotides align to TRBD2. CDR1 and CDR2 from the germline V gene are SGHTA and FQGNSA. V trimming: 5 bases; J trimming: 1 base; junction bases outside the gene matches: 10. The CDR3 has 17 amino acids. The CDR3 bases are TGTGCCAGCAGCAAAACAGCGGGGGGGCAGGGCCAAGAGACCCAGTACTTC. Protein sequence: CASSKTAGGQGQETQYF.

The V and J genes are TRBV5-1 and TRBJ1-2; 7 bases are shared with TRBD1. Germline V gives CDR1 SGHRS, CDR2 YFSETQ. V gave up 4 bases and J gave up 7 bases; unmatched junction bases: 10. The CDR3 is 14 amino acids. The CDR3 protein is CASSADETGTGYTF. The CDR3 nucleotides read TGCGCCAGCAGCGCGGACGAGACAGGGACTGGCTACACCTTC.

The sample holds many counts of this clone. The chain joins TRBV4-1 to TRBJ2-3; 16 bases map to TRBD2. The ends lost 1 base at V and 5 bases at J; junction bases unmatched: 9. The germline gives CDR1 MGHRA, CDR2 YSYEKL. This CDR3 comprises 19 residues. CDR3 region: CASSQAGTSGGAGRDTQYF. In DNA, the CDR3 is TGCGCCAGCAGCCAAGCCGGGACTAGCGGGGGGGCGGGGAGAGATACGCAGTATTTT.

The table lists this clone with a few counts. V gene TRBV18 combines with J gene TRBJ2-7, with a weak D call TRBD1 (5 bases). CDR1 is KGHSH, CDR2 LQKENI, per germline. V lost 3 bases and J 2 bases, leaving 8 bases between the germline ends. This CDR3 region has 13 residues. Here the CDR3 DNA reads TGTGCCAGCTCACCGACAGTCACCTACGAGCAGTACTTC. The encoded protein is CASSPTVTYEQYF.

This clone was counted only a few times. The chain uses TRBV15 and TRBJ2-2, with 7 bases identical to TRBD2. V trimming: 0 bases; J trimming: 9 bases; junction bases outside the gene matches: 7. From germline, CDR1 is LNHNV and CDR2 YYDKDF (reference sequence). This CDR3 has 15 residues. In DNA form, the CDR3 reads TGTGCCACCAGCAGAGAAACCTTAGCGGGCCGGGAGCTGTTTTTT. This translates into CATSRETLAGRELFF.

Written as DNA, the CDR3 is TGTGCCAGCAGGGGACAGGGGGCCAATGAGCAGTTCTTC. This translates into CASRGQGANEQFF. V and J are TRBV13 and TRBJ2-1, with 12 bases lining up with TRBD1. V shed 6 bases and J 6 bases; nucleotides not matched to a gene: 0. This CDR3 has 13 residues. In germline, CDR1 is PRHDT, CDR2 FYEKMQ (reference sequence). Full variable domain (missing parts from reference TRBV13 and TRBJ2-1): AAGVIQSPRHLIKEKRETATLKCYPIPRHDTVYWYQQGPGQDPQFLISFYEKMQSDKGSIPDRFSAQQFSDYHSELNMSSLELGDSALYFCASRGQGANEQFFGPGTRLTVL.

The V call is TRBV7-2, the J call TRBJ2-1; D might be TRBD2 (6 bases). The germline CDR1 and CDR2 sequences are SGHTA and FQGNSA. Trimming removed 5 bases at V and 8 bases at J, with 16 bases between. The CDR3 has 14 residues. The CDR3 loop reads CASSRGSGGDEQFF. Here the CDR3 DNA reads TGTGCCAGCAGCCGAGGGTCAGGCGGGGATGAGCAGTTCTTC.

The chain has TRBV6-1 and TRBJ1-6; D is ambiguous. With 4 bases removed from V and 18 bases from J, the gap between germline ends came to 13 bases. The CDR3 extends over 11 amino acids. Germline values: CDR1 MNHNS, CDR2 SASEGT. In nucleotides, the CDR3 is TGTGCCAGCAGTGCCGAAACGGAGCCCCACTTT. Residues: CASSAETEPHF.

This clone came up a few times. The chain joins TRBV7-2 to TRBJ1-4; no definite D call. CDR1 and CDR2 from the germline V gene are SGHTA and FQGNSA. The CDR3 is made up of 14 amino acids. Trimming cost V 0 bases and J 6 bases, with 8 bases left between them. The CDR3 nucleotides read TGTGCCAGCAGCTTAGCCATAACGGATGAAAAACTGTTTTTT. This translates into CASSLAITDEKLFF.

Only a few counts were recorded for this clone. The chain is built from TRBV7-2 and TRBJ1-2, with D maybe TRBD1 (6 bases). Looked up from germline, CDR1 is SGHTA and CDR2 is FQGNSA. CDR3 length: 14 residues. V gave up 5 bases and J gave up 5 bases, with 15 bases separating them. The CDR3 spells CASSTSGQGYGYTF. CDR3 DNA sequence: TGTGCCAGCAGCACCTCGGGGCAGGGGTATGGCTACACCTTC.

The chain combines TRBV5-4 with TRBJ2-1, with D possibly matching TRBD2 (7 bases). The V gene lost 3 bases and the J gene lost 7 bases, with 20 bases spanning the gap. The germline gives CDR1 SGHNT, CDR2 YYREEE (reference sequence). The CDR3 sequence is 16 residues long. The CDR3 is CASSYWGRGGRNEQFF. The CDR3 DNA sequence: TGTGCCAGCAGCTACTGGGGACGCGGGGGCCGTAATGAGCAGTTCTTC.

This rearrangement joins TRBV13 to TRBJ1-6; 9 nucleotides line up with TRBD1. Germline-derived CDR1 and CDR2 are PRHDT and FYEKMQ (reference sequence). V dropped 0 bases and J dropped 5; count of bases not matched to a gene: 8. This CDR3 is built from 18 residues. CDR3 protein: CASSLGWTGALNNSPLHF. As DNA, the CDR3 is TGTGCCAGCAGCTTAGGTTGGACAGGGGCTTTGAATAATTCACCCCTCCACTTT.

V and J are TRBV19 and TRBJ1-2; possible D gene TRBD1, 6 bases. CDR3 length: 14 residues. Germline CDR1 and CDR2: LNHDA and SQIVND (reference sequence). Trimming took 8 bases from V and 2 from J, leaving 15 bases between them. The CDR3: CASRITGFNYGYTF. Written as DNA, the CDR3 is TGTGCCAGTCGGATAACAGGGTTCAACTATGGCTACACCTTC. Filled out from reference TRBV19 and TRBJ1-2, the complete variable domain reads DGGITQSPKYLFRKEGQNVTLSCEQNLNHDAMYWYRQDPGQGLRLIYYSQIVNDFQKGDIAEGYSVSREKKESFPLTVTSAQKNPTAFYLCASRITGFNYGYTFGSGTRLTVV.

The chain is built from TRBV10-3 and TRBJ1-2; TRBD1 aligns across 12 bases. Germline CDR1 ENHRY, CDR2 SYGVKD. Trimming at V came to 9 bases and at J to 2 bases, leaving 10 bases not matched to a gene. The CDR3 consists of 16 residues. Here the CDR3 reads CAIGDSGTGGNYGYTF. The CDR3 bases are TGTGCCATAGGGGATTCAGGGACAGGGGGCAACTATGGCTACACCTTC.

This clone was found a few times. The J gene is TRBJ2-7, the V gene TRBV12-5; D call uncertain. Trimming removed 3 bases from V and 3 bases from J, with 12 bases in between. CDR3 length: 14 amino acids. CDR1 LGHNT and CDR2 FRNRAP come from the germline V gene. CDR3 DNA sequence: TGTGCTAGTGGTTTATGGCCCAATGACTACGAGCAGTACTTC. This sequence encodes CASGLWPNDYEQYF.

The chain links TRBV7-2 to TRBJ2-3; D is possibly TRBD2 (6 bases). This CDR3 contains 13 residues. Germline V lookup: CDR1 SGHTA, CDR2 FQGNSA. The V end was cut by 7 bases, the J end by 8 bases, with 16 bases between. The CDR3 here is CASTPLALGTQYF. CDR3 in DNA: TGTGCCAGCACCCCGCTAGCGCTTGGTACGCAGTATTTT.

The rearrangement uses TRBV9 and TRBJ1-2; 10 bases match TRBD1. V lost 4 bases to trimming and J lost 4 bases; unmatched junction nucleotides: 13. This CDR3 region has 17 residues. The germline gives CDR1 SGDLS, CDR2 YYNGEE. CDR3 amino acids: CASSPSGQGGDGYGYTF. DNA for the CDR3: TGTGCCAGCAGCCCCTCAGGACAGGGGGGTGATGGCTATGGCTACACCTTC.